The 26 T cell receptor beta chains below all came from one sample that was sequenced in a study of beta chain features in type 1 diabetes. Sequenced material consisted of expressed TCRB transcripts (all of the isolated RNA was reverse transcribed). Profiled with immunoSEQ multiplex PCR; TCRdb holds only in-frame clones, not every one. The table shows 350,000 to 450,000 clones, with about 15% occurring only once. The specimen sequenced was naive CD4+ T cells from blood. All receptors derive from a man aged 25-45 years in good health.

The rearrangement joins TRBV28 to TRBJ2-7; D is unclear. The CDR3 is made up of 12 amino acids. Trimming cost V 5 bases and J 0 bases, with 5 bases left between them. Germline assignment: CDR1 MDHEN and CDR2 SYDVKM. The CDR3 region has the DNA TGTGCCAGCAGTCCTAGCTCCTACGAGCAGTACGTC. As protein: CASSPSSYEQYV.

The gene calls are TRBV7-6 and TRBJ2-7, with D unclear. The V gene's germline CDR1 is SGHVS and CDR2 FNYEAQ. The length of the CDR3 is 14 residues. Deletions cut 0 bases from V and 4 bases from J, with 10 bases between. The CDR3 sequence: CASSLAHVGYEQYF. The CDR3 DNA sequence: TGTGCCAGCAGCTTAGCGCACGTAGGGTACGAGCAGTACTTC.

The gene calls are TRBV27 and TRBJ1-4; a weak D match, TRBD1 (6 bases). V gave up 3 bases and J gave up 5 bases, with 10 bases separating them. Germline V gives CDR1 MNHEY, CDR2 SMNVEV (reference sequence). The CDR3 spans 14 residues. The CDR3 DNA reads TGTGCCAGCAGTTTTGGACAGATGAATGAAAAACTGTTTTTT. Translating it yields CASSFGQMNEKLFF. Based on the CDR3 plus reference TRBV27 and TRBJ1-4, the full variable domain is EAQVTQNPRYLITVTGKKLTVTCSQNMNHEYMSWYRQDPGLGLRQIYYSMNVEVTDKGDVPEGYKVSRKEKRNFPLILESPSPNQTSLYFCASSFGQMNEKLFFGSGTQLSVL.

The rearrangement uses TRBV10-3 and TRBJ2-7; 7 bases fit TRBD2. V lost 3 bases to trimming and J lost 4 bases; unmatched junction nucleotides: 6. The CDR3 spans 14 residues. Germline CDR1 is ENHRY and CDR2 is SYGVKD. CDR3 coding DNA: TGTGCCATCAGTGACGGGCTAGCGGTGTACGAGCAGTACGTC. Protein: CAISDGLAVYEQYV.

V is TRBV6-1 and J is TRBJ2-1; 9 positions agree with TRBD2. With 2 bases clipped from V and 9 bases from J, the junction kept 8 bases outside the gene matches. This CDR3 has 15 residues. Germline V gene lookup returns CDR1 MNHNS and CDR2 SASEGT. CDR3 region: CASSETGLAVGEQFF. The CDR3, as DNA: TGTGCCAGCAGTGAAACGGGACTAGCAGTTGGTGAGCAGTTCTTC.

CDR3 bases: TGTGCCAGCAGCTCTCTGCTTATCCCCACCGGGGAGCTGTTTTTT. Encoded protein: CASSSLLIPTGELFF. This chain connects TRBV13 to TRBJ2-2; D not resolved. Trimming removed 4 bases at V and 4 bases at J, with 13 bases between. This CDR3 is built from 15 residues. Germline V gene sequence: CDR1 PRHDT, CDR2 FYEKMQ (reference sequence).

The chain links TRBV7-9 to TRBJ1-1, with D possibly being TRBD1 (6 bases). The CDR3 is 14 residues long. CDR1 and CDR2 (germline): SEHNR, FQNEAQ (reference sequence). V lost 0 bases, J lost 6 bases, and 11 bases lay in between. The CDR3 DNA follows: TGTGCCAGCAGCTTAGCGACGGGGGGCGCTGAAGCTTTCTTT. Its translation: CASSLATGGAEAFF. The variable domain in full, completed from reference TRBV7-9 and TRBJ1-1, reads DTGVSQNPRHKITKRGQNVTFRCDPISEHNRLYWYRQTLGQGPEFLTYFQNEAQLEKSRLLSDRFSAERPKGSFSTLEIQRTEQGDSAMYLCASSLATGGAEAFFGQGTRLTVV.

DNA for the CDR3: TGTGCCAGCAGCGTAACGGGAGCGGAGACCCAGTACTTC. It specifies CASSVTGAETQYF. The rearrangement joins TRBV9 to TRBJ2-5; D is possibly TRBD2 (6 bases). The CDR3 covers 13 residues. Germline CDR1 SGDLS, CDR2 YYNGEE. The V end lost 1 base, the J end lost 5 bases, and 9 bases lay between the germline ends.

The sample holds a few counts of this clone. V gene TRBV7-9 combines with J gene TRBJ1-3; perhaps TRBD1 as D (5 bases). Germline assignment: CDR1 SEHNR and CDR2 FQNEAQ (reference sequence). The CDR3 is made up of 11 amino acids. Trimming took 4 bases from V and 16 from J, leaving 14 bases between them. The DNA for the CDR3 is TGTGCCAGCAGCTCGACAGTAGCTTGCTATTTT. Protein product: CASSSTVACYF.

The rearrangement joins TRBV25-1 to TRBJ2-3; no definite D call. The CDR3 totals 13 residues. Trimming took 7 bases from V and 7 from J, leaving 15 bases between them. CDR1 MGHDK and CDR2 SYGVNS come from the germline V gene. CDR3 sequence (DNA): TGTGCCAGCACCCCACCCTCCACCCATACGCAGTATTTT. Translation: CASTPPSTHTQYF. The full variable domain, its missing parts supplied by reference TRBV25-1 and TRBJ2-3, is EADIYQTPRYLVIGTGKKITLECSQTMGHDKMYWYQQDPGMELHLIHYSYGVNSTEKGDLSSESTVSRIRTEHFPLTLESARPSHTSQYLCASTPPSTHTQYFGPGTRLTVL.

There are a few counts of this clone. DNA of the CDR3: TGTGCCAGCTCTCGAGGACTAGCGGCTTCAGACGAGCAGTACGTC. This translates into CASSRGLAASDEQYV. The rearrangement uses TRBV18 and TRBJ2-7; the match to TRBD2 covers 10 bases. Trimming removed 6 bases from V and 5 bases from J; junction bases left unmatched: 10. Germline V gene data show CDR1 as KGHSH and CDR2 as LQKENI. This CDR3 has 15 amino acids.

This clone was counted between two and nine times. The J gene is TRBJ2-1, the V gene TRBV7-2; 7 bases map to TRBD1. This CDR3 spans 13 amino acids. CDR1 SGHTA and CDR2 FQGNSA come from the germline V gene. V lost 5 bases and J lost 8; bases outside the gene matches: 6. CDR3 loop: CASSHDRAHEQFF. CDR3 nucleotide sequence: TGTGCCAGCAGCCATGACAGGGCTCATGAGCAGTTCTTC.

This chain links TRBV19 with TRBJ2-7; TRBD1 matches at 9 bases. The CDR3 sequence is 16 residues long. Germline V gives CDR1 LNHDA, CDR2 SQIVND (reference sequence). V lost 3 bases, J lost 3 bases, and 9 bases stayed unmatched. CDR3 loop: CASSMRGQGRVYEQYF. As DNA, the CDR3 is TGTGCCAGTAGTATGAGGGGACAGGGAAGGGTCTACGAGCAGTACTTC.

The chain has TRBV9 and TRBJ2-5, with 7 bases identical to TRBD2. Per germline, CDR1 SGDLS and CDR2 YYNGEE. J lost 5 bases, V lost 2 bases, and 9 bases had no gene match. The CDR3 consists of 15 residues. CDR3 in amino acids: CASSVRGTLRETQYF. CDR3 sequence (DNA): TGTGCCAGCAGCGTGCGGGGGACCCTTCGGGAGACCCAGTACTTC.

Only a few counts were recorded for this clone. The CDR3 DNA follows: TGTGCCAGCTCACCGGACAGGCCCTATGGCTACACCTTC. Translated, it gives CASSPDRPYGYTF. The J gene is TRBJ1-2, the V gene TRBV18; 7 nucleotides align to TRBD1. CDR3 length: 13 residues. J gave up 4 bases and V 3 bases, and 2 bases lay outside the gene matches. CDR1 is KGHSH and CDR2 is LQKENI in the germline V gene.

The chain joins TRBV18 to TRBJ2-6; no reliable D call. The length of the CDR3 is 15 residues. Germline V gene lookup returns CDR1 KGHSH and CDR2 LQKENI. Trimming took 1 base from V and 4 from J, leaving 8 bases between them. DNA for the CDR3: TGTGCCAGCTCACCACTACCATCCGGGGCCAACGTCCTGACTTTC. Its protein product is CASSPLPSGANVLTF.

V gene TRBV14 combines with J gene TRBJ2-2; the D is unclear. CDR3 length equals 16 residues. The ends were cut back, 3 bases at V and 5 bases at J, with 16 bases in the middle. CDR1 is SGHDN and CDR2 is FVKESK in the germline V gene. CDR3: CASSHQRFGVTGELFF. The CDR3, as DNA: TGTGCCAGCAGCCATCAAAGATTTGGTGTTACCGGGGAGCTGTTTTTT. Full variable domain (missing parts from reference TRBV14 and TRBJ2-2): EAGVTQFPSHSVIEKGQTVTLRCDPISGHDNLYWYRRVMGKEIKFLLHFVKESKQDESGMPNNRFLAERTGGTYSTLKVQPAELEDSGVYFCASSHQRFGVTGELFFGEGSRLTVL.

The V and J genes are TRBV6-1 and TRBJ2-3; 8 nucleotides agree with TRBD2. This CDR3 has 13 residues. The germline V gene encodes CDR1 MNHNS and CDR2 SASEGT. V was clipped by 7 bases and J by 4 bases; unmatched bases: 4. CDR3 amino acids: CASNGGRSDTQYF. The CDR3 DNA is TGTGCCAGCAATGGCGGGAGGTCAGATACGCAGTATTTT.

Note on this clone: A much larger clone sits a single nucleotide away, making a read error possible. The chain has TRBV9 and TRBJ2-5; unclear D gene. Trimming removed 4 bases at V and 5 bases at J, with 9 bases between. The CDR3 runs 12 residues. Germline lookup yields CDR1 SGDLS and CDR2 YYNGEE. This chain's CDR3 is CASSTLGETQYF. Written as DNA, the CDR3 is TGTGCCAGCAGCACCCTGGGGGAGACCCAGTACTTC.

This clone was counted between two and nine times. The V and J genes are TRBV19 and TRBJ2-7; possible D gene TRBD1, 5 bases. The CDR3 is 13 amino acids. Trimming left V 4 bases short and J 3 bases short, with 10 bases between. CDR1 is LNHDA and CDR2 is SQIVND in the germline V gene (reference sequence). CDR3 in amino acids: CASSRARDYEQYF. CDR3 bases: TGTGCCAGTAGTAGGGCCAGGGACTACGAGCAGTACTTC.

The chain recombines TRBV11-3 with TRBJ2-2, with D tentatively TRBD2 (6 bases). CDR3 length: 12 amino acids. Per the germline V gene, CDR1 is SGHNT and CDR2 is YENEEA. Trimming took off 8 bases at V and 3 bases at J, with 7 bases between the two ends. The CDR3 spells CASERDTGELFF. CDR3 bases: TGTGCCAGCGAGCGGGACACCGGGGAGCTGTTTTTT.

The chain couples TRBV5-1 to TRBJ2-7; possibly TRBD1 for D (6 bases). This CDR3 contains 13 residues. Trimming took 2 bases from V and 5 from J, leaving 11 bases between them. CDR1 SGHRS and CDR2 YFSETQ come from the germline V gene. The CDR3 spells CASSLDRKNEQYF. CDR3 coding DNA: TGCGCCAGCAGCTTAGACAGGAAGAACGAGCAGTACTTC.

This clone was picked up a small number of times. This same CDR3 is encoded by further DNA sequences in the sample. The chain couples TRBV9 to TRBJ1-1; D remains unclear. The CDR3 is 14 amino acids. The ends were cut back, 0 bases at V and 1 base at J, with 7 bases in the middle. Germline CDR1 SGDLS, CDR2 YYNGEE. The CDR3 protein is CASSVGEANTEAFF. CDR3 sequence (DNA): TGTGCCAGCAGCGTAGGGGAGGCGAACACTGAAGCTTTCTTT.

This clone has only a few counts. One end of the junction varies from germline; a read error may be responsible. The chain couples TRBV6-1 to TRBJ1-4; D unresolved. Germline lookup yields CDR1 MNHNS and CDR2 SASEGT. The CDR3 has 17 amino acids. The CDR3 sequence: CAISESGEPRANEKLFF. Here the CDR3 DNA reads TGTGCCATCAGTGAGTCGGGAGAACCTCGGGCTAATGAAAAACTGTTTTTT.

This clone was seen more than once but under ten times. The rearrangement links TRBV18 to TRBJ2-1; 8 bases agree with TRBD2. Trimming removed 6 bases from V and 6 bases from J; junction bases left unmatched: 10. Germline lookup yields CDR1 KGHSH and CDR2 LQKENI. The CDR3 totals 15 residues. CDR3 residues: CASSNLNRGGNEQFF. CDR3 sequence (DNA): TGTGCCAGCTCGAATTTGAATCGGGGGGGCAATGAGCAGTTCTTC.

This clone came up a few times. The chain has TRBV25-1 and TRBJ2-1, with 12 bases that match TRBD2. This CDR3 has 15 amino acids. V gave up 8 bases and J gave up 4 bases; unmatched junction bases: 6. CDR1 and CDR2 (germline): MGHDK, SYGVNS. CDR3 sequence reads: CASATTSGSYNEQFF. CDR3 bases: TGTGCCAGCGCTACGACTAGCGGGAGTTACAATGAGCAGTTCTTC.